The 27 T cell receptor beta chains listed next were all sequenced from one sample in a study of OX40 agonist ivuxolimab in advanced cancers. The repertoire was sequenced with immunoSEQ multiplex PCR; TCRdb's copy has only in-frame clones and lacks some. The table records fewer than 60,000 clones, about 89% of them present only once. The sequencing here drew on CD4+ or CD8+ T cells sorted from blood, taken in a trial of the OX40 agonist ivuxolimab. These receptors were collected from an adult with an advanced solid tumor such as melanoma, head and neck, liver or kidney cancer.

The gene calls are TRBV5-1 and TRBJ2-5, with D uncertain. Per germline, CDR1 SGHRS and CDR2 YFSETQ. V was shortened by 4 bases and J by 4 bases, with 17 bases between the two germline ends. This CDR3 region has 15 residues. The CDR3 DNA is TGCGCCAGCAGCCTTGCTCGCGTAGTCGGAGAGACCCAGTACTTC. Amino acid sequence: CASSLARVVGETQYF. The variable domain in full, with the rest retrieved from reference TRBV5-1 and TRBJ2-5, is KAGVTQTPRYLIKTRGQQVTLSCSPISGHRSVSWYQQTPGQGLQFLFEYFSETQRNKGNFPGRFSGRQFSNSRSEMNVSTLELGDSALYLCASSLARVVGETQYFGPGTRLLVL.

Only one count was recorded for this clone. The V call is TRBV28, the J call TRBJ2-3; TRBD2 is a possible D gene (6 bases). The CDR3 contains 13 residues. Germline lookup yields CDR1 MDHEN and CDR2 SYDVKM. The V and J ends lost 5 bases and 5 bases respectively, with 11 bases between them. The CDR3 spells CASSRDFRDTQYF. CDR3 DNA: TGTGCCAGCAGTCGGGACTTCCGAGATACGCAGTATTTT.

CDR3 sequence (DNA): TGTGCCACCAGCAGAGGGGACAGCTGGAGTGTCACCCAGTACTTC. The encoded protein is CATSRGDSWSVTQYF. The chain recombines TRBV15 with TRBJ2-5; TRBD1 agrees at 7 bases. The CDR3 extends over 15 amino acids. Per germline, CDR1 LNHNV and CDR2 YYDKDF (reference sequence). J lost 8 bases, V lost 1 base, and 10 bases had no gene match.

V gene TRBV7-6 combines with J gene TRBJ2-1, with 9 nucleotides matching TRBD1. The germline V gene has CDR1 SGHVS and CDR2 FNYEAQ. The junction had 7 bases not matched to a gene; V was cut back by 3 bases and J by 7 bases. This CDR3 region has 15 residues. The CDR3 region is CASSFGTGSGNEQFF. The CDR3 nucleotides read TGTGCCAGCAGCTTCGGGACAGGGTCAGGGAATGAGCAGTTCTTC.

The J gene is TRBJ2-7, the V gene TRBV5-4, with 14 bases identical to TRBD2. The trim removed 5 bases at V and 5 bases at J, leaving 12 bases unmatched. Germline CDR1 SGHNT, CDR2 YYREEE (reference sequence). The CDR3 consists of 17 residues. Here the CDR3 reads CASSRYGTSGRVHEQYF. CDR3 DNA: TGTGCCAGCAGTCGGTATGGGACTAGCGGGAGAGTCCACGAGCAGTACTTC.

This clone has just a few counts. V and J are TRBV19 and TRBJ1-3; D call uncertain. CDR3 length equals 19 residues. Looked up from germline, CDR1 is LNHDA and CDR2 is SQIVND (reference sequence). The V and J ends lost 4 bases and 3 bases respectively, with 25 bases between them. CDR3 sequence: CASSRFIPPFGGRGNTIYF. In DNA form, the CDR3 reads TGTGCCAGTAGTAGGTTTATTCCCCCGTTCGGAGGACGTGGAAACACCATATATTTT.

The CDR3 DNA reads TGCGCCAGCAGCTTGACTGGACGGGCGAACACCGGGGAGCTGTTTTTT. Protein sequence: CASSLTGRANTGELFF. The V gene is TRBV5-1, the J gene TRBJ2-2; D is ambiguous. Trimming cost V 1 base and J 0 bases, with 10 bases left between them. CDR1 and CDR2 (germline): SGHRS, YFSETQ. This CDR3 is built from 16 residues. Complete variable domain (other parts from reference TRBV5-1 and TRBJ2-2): KAGVTQTPRYLIKTRGQQVTLSCSPISGHRSVSWYQQTPGQGLQFLFEYFSETQRNKGNFPGRFSGRQFSNSRSEMNVSTLELGDSALYLCASSLTGRANTGELFFGEGSRLTVL.

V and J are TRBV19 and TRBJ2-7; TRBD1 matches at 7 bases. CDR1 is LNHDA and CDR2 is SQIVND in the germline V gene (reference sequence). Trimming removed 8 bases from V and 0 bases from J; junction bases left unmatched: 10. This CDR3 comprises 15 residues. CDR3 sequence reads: CASSNGQARSYEQYF. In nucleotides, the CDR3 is TGTGCCAGTTCGAACGGACAGGCCCGCTCCTACGAGCAGTACTTC.

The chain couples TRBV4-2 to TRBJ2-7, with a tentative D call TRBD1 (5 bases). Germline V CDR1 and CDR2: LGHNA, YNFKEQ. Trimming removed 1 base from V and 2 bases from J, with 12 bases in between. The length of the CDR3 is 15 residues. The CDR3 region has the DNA TGTGCCAGCAGCCAAGTACAGGACGGAACCTACGAGCAGTACTTC. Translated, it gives CASSQVQDGTYEQYF.

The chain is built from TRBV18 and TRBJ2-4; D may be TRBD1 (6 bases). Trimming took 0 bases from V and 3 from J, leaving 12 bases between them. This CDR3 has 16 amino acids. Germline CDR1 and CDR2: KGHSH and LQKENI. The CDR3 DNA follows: TGTGCCAGCTCACCACCGGGGGCGCGTAGCAAAAACATTCAGTACTTC. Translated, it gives CASSPPGARSKNIQYF.

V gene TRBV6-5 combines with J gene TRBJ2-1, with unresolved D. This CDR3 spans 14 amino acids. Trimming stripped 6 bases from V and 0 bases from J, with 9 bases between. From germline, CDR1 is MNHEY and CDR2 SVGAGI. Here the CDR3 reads CASSWEPSYNEQFF. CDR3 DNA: TGTGCCAGCAGCTGGGAACCCTCCTACAATGAGCAGTTCTTC.

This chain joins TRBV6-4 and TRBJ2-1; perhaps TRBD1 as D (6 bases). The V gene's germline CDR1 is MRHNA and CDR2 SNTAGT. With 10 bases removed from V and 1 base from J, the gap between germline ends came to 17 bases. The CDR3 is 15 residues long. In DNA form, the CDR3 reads TGTGCCACGTCACCGGGACACCTATCCTACAATGAGCAGTTCTTC. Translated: CATSPGHLSYNEQFF.

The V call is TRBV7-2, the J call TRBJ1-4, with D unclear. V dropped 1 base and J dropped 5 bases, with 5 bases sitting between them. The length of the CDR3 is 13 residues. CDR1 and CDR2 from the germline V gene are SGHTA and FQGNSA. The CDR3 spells CASSLVGNEKLFF. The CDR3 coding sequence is TGTGCCAGCAGCTTAGTCGGCAATGAAAAACTGTTTTTT.

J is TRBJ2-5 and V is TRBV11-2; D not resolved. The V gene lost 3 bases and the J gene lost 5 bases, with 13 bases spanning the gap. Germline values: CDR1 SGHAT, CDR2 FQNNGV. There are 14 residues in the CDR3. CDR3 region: CASSLSPSTETQYF. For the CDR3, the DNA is TGTGCCAGCAGCTTGAGCCCTAGTACGGAGACCCAGTACTTC.

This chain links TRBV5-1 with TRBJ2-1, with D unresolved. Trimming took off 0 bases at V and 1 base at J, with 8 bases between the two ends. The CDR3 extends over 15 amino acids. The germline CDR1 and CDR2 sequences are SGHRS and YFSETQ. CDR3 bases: TGCGCCAGCAGCTTGGTAGTGAGGTCCTACAATGAGCAGTTCTTC. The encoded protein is CASSLVVRSYNEQFF.

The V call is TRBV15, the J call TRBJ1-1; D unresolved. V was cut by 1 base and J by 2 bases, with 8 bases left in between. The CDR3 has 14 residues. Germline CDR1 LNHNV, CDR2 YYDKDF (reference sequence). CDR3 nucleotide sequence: TGTGCCACCAGCAGAGCGAATAGCAACACTGAAGCTTTCTTT. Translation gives CATSRANSNTEAFF.

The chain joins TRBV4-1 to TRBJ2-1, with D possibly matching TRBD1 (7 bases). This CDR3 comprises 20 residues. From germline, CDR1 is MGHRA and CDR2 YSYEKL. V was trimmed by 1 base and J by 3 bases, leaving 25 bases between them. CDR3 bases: TGCGCCAGCAGCCAAGTGCCCCAGGGGGGACGGTGGAACAGCTACAATGAGCAGTTCTTC. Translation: CASSQVPQGGRWNSYNEQFF.

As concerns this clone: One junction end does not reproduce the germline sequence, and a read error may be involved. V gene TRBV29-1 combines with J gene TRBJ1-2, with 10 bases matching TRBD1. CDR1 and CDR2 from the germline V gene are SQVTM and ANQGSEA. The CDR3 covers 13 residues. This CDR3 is CSVRTGGNYVYTF. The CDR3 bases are TGCAGCGTCCGGACAGGGGGAAACTATGTCTACACCTTC.

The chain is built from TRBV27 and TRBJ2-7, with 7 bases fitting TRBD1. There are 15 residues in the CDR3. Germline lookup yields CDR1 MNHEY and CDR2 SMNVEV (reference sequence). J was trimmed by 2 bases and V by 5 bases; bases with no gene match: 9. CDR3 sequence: CASSEKGQLPYEQYF. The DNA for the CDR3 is TGTGCCAGCAGTGAAAAGGGACAGCTCCCCTACGAGCAGTACTTC.

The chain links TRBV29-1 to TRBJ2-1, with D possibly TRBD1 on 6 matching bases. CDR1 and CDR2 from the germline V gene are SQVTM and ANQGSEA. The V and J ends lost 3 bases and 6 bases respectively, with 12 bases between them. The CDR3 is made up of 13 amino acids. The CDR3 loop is CSVEGTYSNEQFF. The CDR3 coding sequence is TGCAGCGTTGAGGGGACATATTCCAATGAGCAGTTCTTC.

CDR3 coding DNA: TGTGCCAGCAGTTACTCGGGGACAGGACCCTATGGCTACACCTTC. Its translation: CASSYSGTGPYGYTF. The chain carries TRBV6-6 and TRBJ1-2, with 8 bases identical to TRBD1. This CDR3 spans 15 amino acids. Germline values: CDR1 MNHNY, CDR2 SVGAGI (reference sequence). The J segment lost 4 bases and the V segment lost 0 bases, leaving 4 bases of the junction unmatched.

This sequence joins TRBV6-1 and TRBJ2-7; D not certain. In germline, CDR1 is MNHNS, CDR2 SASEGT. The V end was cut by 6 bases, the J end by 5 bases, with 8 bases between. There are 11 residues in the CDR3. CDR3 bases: TGTGCCAGCAGAGCGTACGACGAGCAGTACTTC. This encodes CASRAYDEQYF.

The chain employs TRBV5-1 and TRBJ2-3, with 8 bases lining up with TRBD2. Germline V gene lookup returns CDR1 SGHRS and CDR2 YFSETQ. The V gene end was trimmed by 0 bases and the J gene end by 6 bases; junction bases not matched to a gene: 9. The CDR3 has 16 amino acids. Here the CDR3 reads CASSLGGSGDGDTQYF. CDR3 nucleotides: TGCGCCAGCAGCTTGGGGGGTAGCGGGGATGGTGATACGCAGTATTTT.

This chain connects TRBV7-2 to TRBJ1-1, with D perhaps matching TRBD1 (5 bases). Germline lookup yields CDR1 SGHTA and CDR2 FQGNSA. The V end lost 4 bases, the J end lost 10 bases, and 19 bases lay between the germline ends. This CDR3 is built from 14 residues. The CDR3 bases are TGTGCCAGCAGCTCTGGGGCGGTTACACTGAGAGCTTTCTTT. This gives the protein CASSSGAVTLRAFF.

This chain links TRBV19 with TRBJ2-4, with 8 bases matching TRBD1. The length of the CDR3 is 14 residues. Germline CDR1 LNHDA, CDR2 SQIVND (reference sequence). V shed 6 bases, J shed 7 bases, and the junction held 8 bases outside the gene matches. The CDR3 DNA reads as TGTGCCAGTAGGGCGTCAGGGGGCTCGAACATTCAGTACTTC. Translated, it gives CASRASGGSNIQYF.

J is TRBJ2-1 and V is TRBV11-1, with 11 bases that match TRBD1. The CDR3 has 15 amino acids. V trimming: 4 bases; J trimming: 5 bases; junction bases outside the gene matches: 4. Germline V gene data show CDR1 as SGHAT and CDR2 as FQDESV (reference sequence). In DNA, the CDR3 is TGTGCCAGCAGCTCCTGGGACAGGGGGAACAATGAGCAGTTCTTC. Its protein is CASSSWDRGNNEQFF.

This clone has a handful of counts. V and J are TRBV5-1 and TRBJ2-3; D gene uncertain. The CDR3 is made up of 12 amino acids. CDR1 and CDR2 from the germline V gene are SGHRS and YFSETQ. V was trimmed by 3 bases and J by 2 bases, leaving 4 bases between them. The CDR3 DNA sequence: TGCGCCAGCAGCTCGGACACAGATACGCAGTATTTT. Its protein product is CASSSDTDTQYF. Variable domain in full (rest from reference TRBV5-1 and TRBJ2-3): KAGVTQTPRYLIKTRGQQVTLSCSPISGHRSVSWYQQTPGQGLQFLFEYFSETQRNKGNFPGRFSGRQFSNSRSEMNVSTLELGDSALYLCASSSDTDTQYFGPGTRLTVL.